This TCR beta chain stems from a study of OX40 agonist ivuxolimab in advanced cancers. Overall study results and limits: Several nonresponders also turned out to have low normalized T-cell clonal expansion.

Autoimmune disease history or systemic immunosuppression barred patients. Trimming took 1 base from V and 4 from J, leaving 14 bases between them. CDR1 and CDR2 (germline): SGHVS, FQNEAQ. The CDR3 contains 15 residues. TCRdb's table, derived via immunoSEQ multiplex PCR, lists solely in-frame clones and lacks some. The sample contains tens of thousands of clones, 80% to 90% of which appear only once. To note about this clone: As yet, its antigen is unknown.

The specimen comprised CD4+ or CD8+ T cells sorted from blood, sampled in a trial of the OX40 agonist ivuxolimab. The receptor was derived from an adult with an advanced solid tumor such as melanoma, head and neck, liver or kidney cancer. The chain joins TRBV7-8 to TRBJ2-7; D may correspond to TRBD1 or TRBD2 (6 bases each). CDR3 DNA: TGTGCCAGCAGCTTAGGGGGGGCCATTCGGTACGAGCAGTACTTC. Its translation: CASSLGGAIRYEQYF.